This T cell receptor (beta chain) appears in the sequencing data of a study of blood T cell repertoires in COVID-19. Study-wide background: Specimens from acute and convalescent COVID-19 originated in the United States, Italy and Spain. PBMCs, B-cell-depleted T cells, or T cells were the source of the cDNA or gDNA that made up the material.

CDR3 length: 15 amino acids. Trimming stripped 5 bases from V and 0 bases from J, with 14 bases between. In germline, CDR1 is MNHEY, CDR2 SMNVEV (reference sequence). Under the authors' procedure: By means of reference gene primer amplification, nucleated cell counts were estimated. Some clones are missing from TCRdb's copy, which holds only in-frame ones; the method was immunoSEQ multiplex PCR. D and trimming come from the DNA, and the V and J calls and clone size come from that table. The profile shows under 150,000 clones, 90% of them singletons. This chain connects TRBV27 to TRBJ2-7; possibly TRBD1 for D (6 bases). Sequenced input: peripheral blood. This TCR derives from a woman aged 50 to 60 with acute or convalescent COVID-19. The DNA of the CDR3 is TGTGCCAGCAGTACCCTCGGACAGAGCTCCTACGAGCAGTACTTC. Encoded protein: CASSTLGQSSYEQYF.